This TCR beta chain was documented in a study of T-cell memory formation after mild COVID-19. Study background: Each donor largely had its own TCR clusters.

5'RACE primed at constant segments yielded TCR alpha and TCR beta cDNA libraries bearing sample barcodes and UMIs. Via MiXCR, TCRdb re-called the 5' RACE reads, giving one row per CDR3 protein. The sample records about 90,000 distinct CDR3 sequences, about 16% being singletons. The V end lost 1 base, the J end lost 7 bases, and 7 bases lay between the germline ends. Per germline, CDR1 SGHTA and CDR2 FQGNSA. The CDR3 has 12 amino acids. Sequenced material: PBMCs or a T cell subset sorted from them (not recorded which). This sequence originates from a man aged 18 to 29 who had mild COVID-19 (a few samples of this study predate the infection). Cell type and time point are not known. The chain carries TRBV7-2 and TRBJ1-2; no reliable D call. CDR3 loop: CASSLDGVGYTF. CDR3 in DNA: TGTGCCAGCAGCTTAGATGGGGTTGGCTACACCTTC.